This is a list of T cell receptor beta chains from one sample in a study of T cell responses to AZD1222 COVID-19 vaccine. Generated by immunoSEQ multiplex PCR, the TCRdb table keeps only in-frame clones and is missing some. The sample has 90,000 to 100,000 clones; about 90% are singletons. This sample comprised peripheral blood, obtained 28 days after the second AZD1222 dose. The receptors were gathered from an adult who received the AZD1222 COVID-19 vaccine. Both conserved end residues are part of each CDR3. Fields, in order: D gene, J gene, V gene, clone size, CDR3 protein, CDR3 DNA. The D gene is left open where the match is weak. Size tells how often a clone was seen (once, few, many) or the class of an expanded clone, and some rows leave it out.

NA,TRBJ1-5,TRBV9,NA,CASSAQTAYNQPQHF,TGTGCCAGCAGCGCCCAGACAGCGTATAATCAGCCCCAGCATTTT
NA,TRBJ1-1,TRBV5-5,NA,CASSLFRTTGTEAFF,TGTGCCAGCAGCTTGTTTCGTACAACCGGCACTGAAGCTTTCTTT
NA,TRBJ1-5,TRBV28,few,CASSPQAGVSNQPQHF,TGTGCCAGCAGTCCTCAAGCAGGGGTCAGCAATCAGCCCCAGCATTTT
NA,TRBJ1-5,TRBV6-1,NA,CASSESTDPNQPQHF,TGTGCCAGCAGTGAGTCCACGGACCCCAATCAGCCCCAGCATTTT
NA,TRBJ1-5,TRBV3-1/TRBV3-2,NA,CASSQILNNQPQHF,TGTGCCAGCAGCCAAATCCTTAACAATCAGCCCCAGCATTTT
NA,TRBJ1-2,TRBV11-2,NA,CASRKGGGGYTF,TGTGCCAGCCGAAAAGGGGGGGGTGGCTACACCTTC
TRBD2,TRBJ2-1,TRBV7-8,NA,CASRPTTSGRSSSYNEQFF,TGTGCCAGCCGACCCACCACTAGCGGGAGGTCCAGCTCCTACAATGAGCAGTTCTTC
NA,TRBJ1-1,TRBV27,once,CASSLGPWNTEAFF,TGTGCCAGCAGTTTGGGGCCTTGGAACACTGAAGCTTTCTTT
NA,TRBJ2-1,TRBV28,NA,CASSPIQGREQFF,TGTGCCAGCAGTCCGATACAGGGACGTGAGCAGTTCTTC
NA,TRBJ1-5,TRBV24-1,NA,CATSDNGGAGQPQHF,TGTGCCACCAGTGATAACGGGGGGGCCGGGCAGCCCCAGCATTTT
NA,TRBJ1-5,TRBV3-1/TRBV3-2,NA,CASSQSVDQPQHF,TGTGCCAGCAGCCAGTCGGTGGATCAGCCCCAGCATTTT
NA,TRBJ2-5,TRBV10-2,NA,CASSVDKETQYF,TGCGCCAGCAGTGTGGACAAAGAGACCCAGTACTTC
TRBD1,TRBJ1-2,TRBV19,NA,CASSFSRDRVHYGYTF,TGTGCCAGTAGCTTCTCACGAGACAGGGTGCACTATGGCTACACCTTC
NA,TRBJ2-6,TRBV2,once,CATGTSGANVLTF,TGTGCCACTGGTACCTCTGGGGCCAACGTCCTGACTTTC
NA,TRBJ1-2,TRBV7-2,NA,CASSLGQGGGYTF,TGTGCCAGCAGCTTGGGCCAGGGAGGCGGCTACACCTTC
TRBD1,TRBJ2-7,TRBV10-1,NA,CASSQTQGVGYEQYF,TGCGCCAGCAGTCAAACACAGGGGGTTGGCTACGAGCAGTACTTC
NA,TRBJ2-2,TRBV6-5,NA,CASSPRTDNTGELFF,TGTGCCAGCAGTCCGCGGACCGACAACACCGGGGAGCTGTTTTTT
TRBD2,TRBJ2-3,TRBV7-9,NA,CASSSRRSGSSPDTQYF,TGTGCCAGCAGCTCCAGGAGGAGCGGGAGCTCCCCAGATACGCAGTATTTT
TRBD1,TRBJ2-5,TRBV11-2,NA,CASSKGQPRETQYF,TGTGCCAGCAGCAAGGGACAGCCCAGAGAGACCCAGTACTTC
TRBD2,TRBJ2-7,TRBV7-2,NA,CASSFSGRANEQYF,TGTGCCAGCAGCTTTAGCGGGAGGGCCAACGAGCAGTACTTC
TRBD2,TRBJ2-1,TRBV2,NA,CASSEMGLAAEQFF,TGTGCCAGCAGTGAAATGGGACTAGCGGCGGAGCAGTTCTTC
NA,TRBJ1-2,TRBV6-5,NA,CASSTFDRSGGYTF,TGTGCCAGCAGTACTTTTGACAGGTCTGGTGGCTACACCTTC
NA,TRBJ2-3,TRBV7-3,NA,CASSRNGDSSDTQYF,TGTGCCAGCAGCCGAAACGGGGACTCCTCAGATACGCAGTATTTT
TRBD1,TRBJ1-2,TRBV14,NA,CASSLLFTTPGQGATGYTF,TGTGCCAGCAGCCTACTTTTTACAACTCCGGGACAGGGGGCAACCGGCTACACCTTC
TRBD2,TRBJ2-3,TRBV9,NA,CASSVGAGGVADTQYF,TGTGCCAGCAGCGTAGGAGCGGGAGGGGTCGCAGATACGCAGTATTTT